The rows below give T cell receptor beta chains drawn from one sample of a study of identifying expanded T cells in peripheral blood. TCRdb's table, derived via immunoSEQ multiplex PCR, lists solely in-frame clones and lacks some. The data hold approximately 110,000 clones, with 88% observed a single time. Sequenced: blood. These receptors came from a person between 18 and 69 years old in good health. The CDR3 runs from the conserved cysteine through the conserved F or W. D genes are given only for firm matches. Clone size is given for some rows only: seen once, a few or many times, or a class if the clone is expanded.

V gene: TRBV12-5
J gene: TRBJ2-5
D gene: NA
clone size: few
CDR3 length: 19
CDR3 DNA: TGTGCTAGTGGTTTGGTACTTTTTGGGCAGGGAAGAAACCAAGAGACCCAGTACTTC
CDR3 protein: CASGLVLFGQGRNQETQYF

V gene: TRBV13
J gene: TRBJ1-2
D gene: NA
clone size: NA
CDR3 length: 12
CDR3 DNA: TGTGCCAGCAGCACCGTAGGCTATGGCTACACCTTC
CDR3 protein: CASSTVGYGYTF

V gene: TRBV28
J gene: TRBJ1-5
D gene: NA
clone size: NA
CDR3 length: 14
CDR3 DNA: TGTGCCAGCATTATGGATTATAGCAATCAGCCCCAGCATTTT
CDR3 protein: CASIMDYSNQPQHF

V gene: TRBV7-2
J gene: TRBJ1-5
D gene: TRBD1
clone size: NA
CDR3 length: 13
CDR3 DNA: TGTGCCAGCAGCTGGGACAGGGACCAGCCCCAGCATTTT
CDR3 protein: CASSWDRDQPQHF

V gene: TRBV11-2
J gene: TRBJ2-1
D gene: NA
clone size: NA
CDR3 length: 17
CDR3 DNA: TGTGCCAGCAGCCCCATCGTGGGGGTCGCCTTACAGGGTGAGCAGTTCTTC
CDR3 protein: CASSPIVGVALQGEQFF

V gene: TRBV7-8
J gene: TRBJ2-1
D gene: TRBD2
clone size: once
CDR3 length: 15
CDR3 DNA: TGTGCCAGCAGCTTAGGACTAGCGGGTGACAATGAGCAGTTCTTC
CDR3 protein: CASSLGLAGDNEQFF

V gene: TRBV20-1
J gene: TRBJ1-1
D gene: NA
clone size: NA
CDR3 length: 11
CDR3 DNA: TGCAGTGCTAGTCTAAGACTTGAAGCTTTCTTT
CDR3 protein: CSASLRLEAFF

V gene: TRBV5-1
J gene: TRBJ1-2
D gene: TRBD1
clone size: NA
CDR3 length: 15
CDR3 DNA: TGCGCCAGCAGCTTAGGACAGGGGAGCAACTATGGCTACACCTTC
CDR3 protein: CASSLGQGSNYGYTF

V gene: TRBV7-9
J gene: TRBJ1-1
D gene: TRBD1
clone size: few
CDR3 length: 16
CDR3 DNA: TGTGCCAGCAGCGGGGACAGGGGGCACATGAACACTGAAGCTTTCTTT
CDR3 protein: CASSGDRGHMNTEAFF

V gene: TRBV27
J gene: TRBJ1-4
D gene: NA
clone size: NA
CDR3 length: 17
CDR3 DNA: TGTGCCAGCCGACGGAAAGGACTTAGGGCGTGGGATGAAAAACTGTTTTTT
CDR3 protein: CASRRKGLRAWDEKLFF

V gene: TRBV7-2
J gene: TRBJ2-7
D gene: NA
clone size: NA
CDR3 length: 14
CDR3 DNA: TGTGCCAGCGCCCCTGCAGGCGGGACCTACGAGCAGTACTTC
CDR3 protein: CASAPAGGTYEQYF

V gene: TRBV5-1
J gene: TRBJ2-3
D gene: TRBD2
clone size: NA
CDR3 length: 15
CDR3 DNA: TGCGCCAGCAGCCTTACCGGGACTAGGAGAGATACGCAGTATTTT
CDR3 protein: CASSLTGTRRDTQYF

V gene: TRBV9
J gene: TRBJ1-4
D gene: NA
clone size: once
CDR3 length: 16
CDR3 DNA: TGTGCCAGCAGCGTAGTTCCGGACGGGGGCAATGAAAAACTGTTTTTT
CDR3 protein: CASSVVPDGGNEKLFF

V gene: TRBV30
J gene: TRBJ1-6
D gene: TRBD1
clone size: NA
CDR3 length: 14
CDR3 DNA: TGTGCCTGGAGTATGGGGCAGGGGGGTTCACCCCTCCACTTT
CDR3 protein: CAWSMGQGGSPLHF

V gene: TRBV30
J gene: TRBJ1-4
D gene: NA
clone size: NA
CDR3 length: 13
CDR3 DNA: TGTGCCTGGCAGGGCGTGGAGGATGAAAAACTGTTTTTT
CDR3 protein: CAWQGVEDEKLFF

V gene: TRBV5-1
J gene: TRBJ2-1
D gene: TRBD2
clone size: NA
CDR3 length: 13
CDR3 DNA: TGCGCCAGCAGCCTCGGGGGGTCAGATGAGCAGTTCTTC
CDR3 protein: CASSLGGSDEQFF

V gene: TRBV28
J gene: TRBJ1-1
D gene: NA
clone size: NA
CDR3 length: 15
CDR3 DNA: TGTGCCAGCAGTTTACGAAGCTCCCATGCACCTGAAGCTTTCTTT
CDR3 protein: CASSLRSSHAPEAFF

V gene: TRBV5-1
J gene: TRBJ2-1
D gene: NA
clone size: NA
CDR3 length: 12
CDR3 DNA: TGCGCCAGCAGCACACAGGCTCAGGAGCAGTTCTTC
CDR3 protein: CASSTQAQEQFF

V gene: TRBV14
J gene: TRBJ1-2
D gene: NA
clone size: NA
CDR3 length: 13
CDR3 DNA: TGTGCCAGCAGCCAAGGTAGTCCCTATGGCTACACCTTC
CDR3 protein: CASSQGSPYGYTF

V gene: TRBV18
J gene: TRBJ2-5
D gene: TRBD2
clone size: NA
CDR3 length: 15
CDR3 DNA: TGTGCCAGCTCACCATACCAGCGGGAACAAGAGACCCAGTACTTC
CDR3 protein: CASSPYQREQETQYF

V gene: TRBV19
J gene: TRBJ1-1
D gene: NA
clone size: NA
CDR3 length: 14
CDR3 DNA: TGTGCCAGTAGTATAGATGTGGCGAACACTGAAGCTTTCTTT
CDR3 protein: CASSIDVANTEAFF

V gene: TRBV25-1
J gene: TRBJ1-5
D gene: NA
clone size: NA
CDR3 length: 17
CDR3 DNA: TGTGCCAGCAGTTACATTCGGGGAGGCAAAAACCGTCAGCCCCAGCATTTT
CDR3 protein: CASSYIRGGKNRQPQHF

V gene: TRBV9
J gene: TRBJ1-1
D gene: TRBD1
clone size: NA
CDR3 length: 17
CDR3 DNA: TGTGCCAGCAGCACCGTCCCGGGACAGGGAATGGACACTGAAGCTTTCTTT
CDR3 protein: CASSTVPGQGMDTEAFF

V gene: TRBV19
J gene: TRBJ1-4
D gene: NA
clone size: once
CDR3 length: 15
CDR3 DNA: TGTGCCAGTAGTTTCCCGGCTGATGGTAATGAAAAACTGTTTTTT
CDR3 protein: CASSFPADGNEKLFF

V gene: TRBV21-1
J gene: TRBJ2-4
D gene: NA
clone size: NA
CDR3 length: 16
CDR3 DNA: TGTGCCAGCAGCAAAGGAGGGAGGCTAGCCAAAAACATTCAGTACTTC
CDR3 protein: CASSKGGRLAKNIQYF

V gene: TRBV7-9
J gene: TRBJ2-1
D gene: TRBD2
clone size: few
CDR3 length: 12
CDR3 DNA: TGTGCCAGCAGCCAGGGACTAGCGGGAGTGTTCTTC
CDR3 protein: CASSQGLAGVFF

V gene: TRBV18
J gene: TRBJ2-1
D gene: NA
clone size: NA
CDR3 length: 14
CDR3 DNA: TGTGCCAGCTCACCAGGGGCGGGGTACAATGAGCAGTTCTTC
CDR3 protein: CASSPGAGYNEQFF

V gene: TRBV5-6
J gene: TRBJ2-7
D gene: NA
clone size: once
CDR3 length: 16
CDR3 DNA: TGTGCCAGCAGCGCCTGGGGATCTCCCGGTGGTGACGAGCAGTACTTC
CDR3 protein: CASSAWGSPGGDEQYF

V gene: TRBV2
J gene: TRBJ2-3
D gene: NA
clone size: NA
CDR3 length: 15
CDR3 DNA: TGTGCCAGCAGTGAAGGGGGCATGCTCACAGATACGCAGTATTTT
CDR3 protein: CASSEGGMLTDTQYF

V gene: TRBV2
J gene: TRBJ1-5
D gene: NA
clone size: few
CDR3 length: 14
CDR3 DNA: TGTGCCAGCAGTGAAGCGGGGGAATATCAGCCCCAGCATTTT
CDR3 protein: CASSEAGEYQPQHF

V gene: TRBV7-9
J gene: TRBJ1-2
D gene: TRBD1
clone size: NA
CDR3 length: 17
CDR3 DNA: TGCGCCAGCAGCTTGGATGCAGGGGGCGCGAAGAACTATGGCTACACCTTC
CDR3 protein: CASSLDAGGAKNYGYTF

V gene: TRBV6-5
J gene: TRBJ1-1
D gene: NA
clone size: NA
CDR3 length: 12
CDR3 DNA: TGTGCCAGCAGCGCTTTGAACACTGAAGCTTTCTTT
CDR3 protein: CASSALNTEAFF

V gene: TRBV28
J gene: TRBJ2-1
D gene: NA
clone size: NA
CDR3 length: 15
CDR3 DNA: TGTGCCAGCATTGACACGACCAGCTCCTACAATGAGCAGTTCTTC
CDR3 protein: CASIDTTSSYNEQFF

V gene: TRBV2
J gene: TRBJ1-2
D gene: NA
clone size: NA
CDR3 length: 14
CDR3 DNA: TGTGCCAGCAGTGGGACGACCCCTAACTATGGCTACACCTTC
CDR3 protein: CASSGTTPNYGYTF

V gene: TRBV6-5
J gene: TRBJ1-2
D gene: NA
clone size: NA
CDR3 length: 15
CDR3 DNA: TGTGCCAGCAGTTACGCCCTGGGGGGTAACTATGGCTACACCTTC
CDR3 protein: CASSYALGGNYGYTF

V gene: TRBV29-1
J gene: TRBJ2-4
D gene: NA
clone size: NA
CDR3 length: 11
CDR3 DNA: TGCAGCGTTGTTCGGGTCAACATTCAGTACTTC
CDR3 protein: CSVVRVNIQYF

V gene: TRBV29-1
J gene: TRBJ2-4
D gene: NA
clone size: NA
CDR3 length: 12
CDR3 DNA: TGCAGCGTCCGCCTGATGGGGGACATTCAGTACTTC
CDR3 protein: CSVRLMGDIQYF

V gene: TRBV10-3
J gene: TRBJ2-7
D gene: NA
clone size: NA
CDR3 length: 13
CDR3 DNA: TGTGCCATCAGTGCCGGACAGCACCACGAGCAGTACTTC
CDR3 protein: CAISAGQHHEQYF

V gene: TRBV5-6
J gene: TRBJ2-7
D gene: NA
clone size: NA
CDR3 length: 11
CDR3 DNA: TGTGCCAGCAGCCAGACGGGCGAGCAGTACTTC
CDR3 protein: CASSQTGEQYF

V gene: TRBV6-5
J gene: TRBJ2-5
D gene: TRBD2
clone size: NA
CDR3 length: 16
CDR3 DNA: TGTGCCAGCAGTTACTCTGCTAGCGGGGGTGTGGAGACCCAGTACTTC
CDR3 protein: CASSYSASGGVETQYF

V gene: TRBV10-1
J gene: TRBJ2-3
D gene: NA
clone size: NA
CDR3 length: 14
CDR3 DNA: TGCGCCAGCAGTCCCGGACTGGGTACAGATACGCAGTATTTT
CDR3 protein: CASSPGLGTDTQYF

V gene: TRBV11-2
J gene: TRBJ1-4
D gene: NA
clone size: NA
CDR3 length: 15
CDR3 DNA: TGTGCCAGCAGCGGAAAGGGGGGCTTAAACGAAAAACTGTTTTTT
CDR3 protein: CASSGKGGLNEKLFF

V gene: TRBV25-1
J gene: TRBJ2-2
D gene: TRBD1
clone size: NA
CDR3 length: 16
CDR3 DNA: TGTGCCAGCAGTGATACCGGACAGGGGGAAGCCGGGGAGCTGTTTTTT
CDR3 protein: CASSDTGQGEAGELFF

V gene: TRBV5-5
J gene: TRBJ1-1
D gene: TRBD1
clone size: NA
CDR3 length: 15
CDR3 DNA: TGTGCCAGCAGCTCAGGGGGACAGGGGAACACTGAAGCTTTCTTT
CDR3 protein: CASSSGGQGNTEAFF

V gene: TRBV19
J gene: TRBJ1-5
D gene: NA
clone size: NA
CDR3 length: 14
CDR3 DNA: TGTGCCAGTTCAACGGGAGAGAGCAATCAGCCCCAGCATTTT
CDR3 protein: CASSTGESNQPQHF

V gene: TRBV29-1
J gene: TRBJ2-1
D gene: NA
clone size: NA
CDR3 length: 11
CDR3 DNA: TGCAGCGGTGACAGTTACAATGAGCAGTTCTTC
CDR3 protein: CSGDSYNEQFF

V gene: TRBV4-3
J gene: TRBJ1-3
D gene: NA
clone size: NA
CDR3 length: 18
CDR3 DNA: TGCGCCAGCAGCCAGGGGACGCCTGGGACTAATCCGGGGTACACCATATATTTT
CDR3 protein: CASSQGTPGTNPGYTIYF

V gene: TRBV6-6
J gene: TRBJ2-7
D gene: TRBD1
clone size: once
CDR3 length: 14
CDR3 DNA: TGTGCCAGCAGTTCCGGGACAGGGCTTTACGAGCAGTACTTC
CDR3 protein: CASSSGTGLYEQYF

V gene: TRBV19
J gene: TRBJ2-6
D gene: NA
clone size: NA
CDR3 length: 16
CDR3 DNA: TGTGCCAGTAGGCCGGGACGGGAATCTGGGGCCAACGTCCTGACTTTC
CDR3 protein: CASRPGRESGANVLTF

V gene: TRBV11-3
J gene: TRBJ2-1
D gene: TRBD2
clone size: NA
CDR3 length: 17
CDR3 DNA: TGTGCCAGCAGCTTATCCCGTAGCGGGGGCCGGTACAATGAGCAGTTCTTC
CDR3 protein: CASSLSRSGGRYNEQFF

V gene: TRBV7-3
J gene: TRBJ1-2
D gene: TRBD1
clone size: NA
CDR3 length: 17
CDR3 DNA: TGTGCCAGCAGCTTAACGGGGACAGGGAGGGGGTCCTATGGCTACACCTTC
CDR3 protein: CASSLTGTGRGSYGYTF

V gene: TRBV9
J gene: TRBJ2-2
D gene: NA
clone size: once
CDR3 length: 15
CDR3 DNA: TGTGCCAGCAGCAAACGACAGGGAGGATCCGGGGAGCTGTTTTTT
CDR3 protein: CASSKRQGGSGELFF

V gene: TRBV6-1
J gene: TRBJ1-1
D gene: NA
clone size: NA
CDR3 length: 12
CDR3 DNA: TGTGCCACCAAGTCCGGGGTCACTGAAGCTTTCTTT
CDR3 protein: CATKSGVTEAFF

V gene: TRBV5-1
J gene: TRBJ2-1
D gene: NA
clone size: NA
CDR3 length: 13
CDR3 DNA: TGCGCCAGCAGCTTGAGCTCCTACAATGAGCAGTTCTTC
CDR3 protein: CASSLSSYNEQFF

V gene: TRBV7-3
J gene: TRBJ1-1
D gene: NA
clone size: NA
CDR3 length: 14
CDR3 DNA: TGTGCCAGCAGCTCCGGCAGTCTCAACACTGAAGCTTTCTTT
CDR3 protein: CASSSGSLNTEAFF

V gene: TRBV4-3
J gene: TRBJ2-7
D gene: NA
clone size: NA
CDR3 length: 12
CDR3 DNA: TGCGCCAGCAGCCAAGGGGTCCACGAGCAGTACTTC
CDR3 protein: CASSQGVHEQYF

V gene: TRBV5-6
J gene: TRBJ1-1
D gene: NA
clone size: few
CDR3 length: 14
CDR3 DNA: TGTGCCAGCACCATGAGGGGAGGCGGCACTGAAGCTTTCTTT
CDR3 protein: CASTMRGGGTEAFF

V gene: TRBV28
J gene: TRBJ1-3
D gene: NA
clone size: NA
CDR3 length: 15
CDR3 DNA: TGTGCCAGCAGTTTAGCCCTCCACTCTGGAAACACCATATATTTT
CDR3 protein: CASSLALHSGNTIYF

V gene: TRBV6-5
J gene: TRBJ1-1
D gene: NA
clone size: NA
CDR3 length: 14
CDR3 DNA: TGTGCCAGCAGGGCGGGACTCACGACGACTGAAGCTTTCTTT
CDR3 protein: CASRAGLTTTEAFF

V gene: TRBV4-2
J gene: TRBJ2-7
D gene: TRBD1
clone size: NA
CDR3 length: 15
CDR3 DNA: TGTGCCAGCAGCCAGACAGGGGGCCCAATTTTCGAGCAGTACTTC
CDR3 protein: CASSQTGGPIFEQYF